Listed below are T cell receptor beta chains from one sample, sequenced in a study of T cell clones after liver transplantation. Using immunoSEQ multiplex PCR, the repertoire was profiled, and TCRdb retains in-frame clones only, with some absent. The repertoire holds roughly 19,000 clones, with just under 80% as singletons. The sample consisted of CD8+ T cells from blood, taken less than 70 months after liver transplant. All receptors come from a human patient who received a liver transplant. Certain T cells may be donor cells from the graft. CDR3s include the opening cysteine and the closing phenylalanine or tryptophan. The D gene is left open where the match is weak. The size of a clone is reported for some rows only, either as once, few or many, or as a class for expanded clones.

clone_size j_call d_call v_call cdr3_aa cdr3_nt
- TRBJ1-1 - TRBV7-7 CASSLRLRTANTEAFF TGTGCCAGCAGCTTACGGCTTAGGACAGCGAACACTGAAGCTTTCTTT
few TRBJ1-5 - TRBV6-6 CASRSQGYDQPQHF TGTGCCAGCAGGTCACAGGGATATGATCAGCCCCAGCATTTT
- TRBJ1-5 - TRBV5-1 CASSGDQPQHF TGCGCCAGCAGCGGAGATCAGCCCCAGCATTTT
- TRBJ2-7 TRBD1 TRBV19 CASSATGSDEQYF TGTGCCAGTAGTGCGACAGGGTCCGACGAGCAGTACTTC
few TRBJ1-1 - TRBV2 CASSTRPDRPSTEAFF TGTGCCAGCAGTACTAGGCCAGACCGACCTTCTACTGAAGCTTTCTTT
- TRBJ1-3 - TRBV4-1 CASSQAGAGDTIYF TGCGCCAGCAGCCAAGCCGGGGCGGGAGACACCATATATTTT
- TRBJ2-7 - TRBV5-4 CASSHGHGYEQYF TGTGCCAGCAGCCACGGACATGGCTACGAGCAGTACTTC
- TRBJ1-1 TRBD1 TRBV2 CASYAGGRGMNTEAFF TGTGCCAGCTACGCAGGGGGAAGAGGTATGAACACTGAAGCTTTCTTT
- TRBJ1-1 - TRBV6-5 CASSLSPYTEAFF TGTGCCAGCAGTTTATCACCTTACACTGAAGCTTTCTTT
- TRBJ2-3 TRBD2 TRBV19 CASSREGRVTDTQYF TGTGCCAGTAGTAGGGAGGGCAGGGTCACAGATACGCAGTATTTT
- TRBJ2-7 TRBD1 TRBV4-1 CASSPYPDRGSYEQYF TGCGCCAGCAGCCCTTATCCCGACAGGGGCTCCTACGAGCAGTACTTC
- TRBJ2-3 - TRBV19 CASSMQGKTDTQYF TGTGCCAGTAGTATGCAGGGTAAGACAGATACGCAGTATTTT
- TRBJ2-5 - TRBV10-3 CAISGEWMETQYF TGTGCCATCAGTGGTGAGTGGATGGAGACCCAGTACTTC
once TRBJ1-2 - TRBV27 CASSFTGRDNYGYTF TGTGCCAGCAGTTTTACAGGACGTGACAACTATGGCTACACCTTC
- TRBJ2-1 - TRBV15 CATSRDYNEQFF TGTGCCACCAGCAGAGATTACAATGAGCAGTTCTTC
- TRBJ1-5 - TRBV6-5 CASSYGPGLNQPQHF TGTGCCAGCAGTTATGGTCCGGGGCTCAATCAGCCCCAGCATTTT
- TRBJ1-4 - TRBV6-5 CASSFSQGGEKLFF TGTGCCAGCAGTTTCAGTCAGGGTGGGGAAAAACTGTTTTTT
- TRBJ2-7 - TRBV4-1 CASSQYGQYYEQYF TGCGCCAGCAGCCAATACGGACAGTACTACGAGCAGTACTTC
few TRBJ2-7 - TRBV6-1 CASSERELYEQYF TGTGCCAGCAGTGAAAGGGAACTCTACGAGCAGTACTTC
- TRBJ2-7 TRBD2 TRBV2 CASSFGLENEQYF TGTGCCAGCAGTTTCGGACTAGAGAACGAGCAGTACTTC
- TRBJ1-5 - TRBV2 CASSETKKLQAQPQHF TGTGCCAGCAGTGAAACAAAGAAACTACAGGCGCAGCCCCAGCATTTT
- TRBJ1-2 - TRBV6-6 CASSFGTDLNYGYTF TGTGCCAGCAGCTTTGGAACTGATCTTAACTATGGCTACACCTTC
- TRBJ2-2 TRBD1 TRBV6-4 CASSDSWTGLDGELFF TGTGCCAGCAGTGACTCTTGGACAGGGCTCGACGGGGAGCTGTTTTTT
- TRBJ2-3 - TRBV7-2 CASSPPTLTLTDTQYF TGTGCCAGCAGCCCGCCGACCCTAACCCTCACAGATACGCAGTATTTT
medium-sized TRBJ1-1 TRBD1 TRBV9 CASSVETGGNTEAFF TGTGCCAGCAGCGTAGAGACAGGGGGCAACACTGAAGCTTTCTTT
- TRBJ2-3 TRBD2 TRBV6-1 CASSEALGVGTSGGVVTDTQYF TGTGCCAGCAGTGAAGCGCTTGGTGTCGGGACTAGCGGGGGGGTGGTCACAGATACGCAGTATTTT
- TRBJ2-1 - TRBV27 CASSLVTAYNEQFF TGTGCCAGCAGTTTGGTGACAGCCTACAATGAGCAGTTCTTC
- TRBJ2-2 - TRBV2 CASSEVVGAGELFF TGTGCCAGCAGTGAGGTGGTGGGGGCCGGGGAGCTGTTTTTT
- TRBJ1-3 - TRBV5-4 CASSPREGSSGNTIYF TGTGCCAGCAGCCCCCGCGAGGGGAGCTCTGGAAACACCATATATTTT
- TRBJ2-6 TRBD1 TRBV5-4 CASSPAGGVPGANVLTF TGTGCCAGCAGCCCGGCAGGGGGAGTCCCTGGGGCCAACGTCCTGACTTTC
- TRBJ1-6 - TRBV7-9 CASSPWTVDSPLHF TGTGCCAGCAGCCCCTGGACAGTCGATTCACCCCTCCACTTT
once TRBJ1-5 - TRBV13 CASSMQRQGNQPQHF TGTGCCAGCAGCATGCAGAGACAGGGCAATCAGCCCCAGCATTTT
- TRBJ2-7 TRBD1 TRBV2 CAILSGTGDEQYF TGTGCCATCTTATCCGGGACAGGGGACGAGCAGTACTTC
once TRBJ2-1 TRBD2 TRBV9 CASSAPVAGGDNEQFF TGTGCCAGCAGCGCCCCAGTAGCGGGGGGAGACAATGAGCAGTTCTTC
few TRBJ2-1 - TRBV7-7 CASSPGDNEQFF TGTGCTAGCAGCCCCGGGGACAATGAGCAGTTCTTC
- TRBJ2-7 - TRBV7-9 CASSLHTDHRYEQYF TGTGCCAGCAGCCTCCACACCGACCATAGGTACGAGCAGTACTTC
once TRBJ2-1 - TRBV13 CASSGGVDNEQFF TGTGCCAGCAGCGGAGGGGTGGACAATGAGCAGTTCTTC
- TRBJ2-7 - TRBV10-2 CASSVVESGGEQYF TGCGCCAGCAGTGTAGTGGAATCCGGGGGAGAGCAGTACTTC
- TRBJ2-1 TRBD2 TRBV13 CASCAGGSRNEQFF TGTGCCAGCTGCGCGGGGGGGTCGCGCAATGAGCAGTTCTTC
- TRBJ2-7 TRBD1 TRBV2 CASTGGSYYEQYF TGTGCCAGTACAGGGGGATCCTACTACGAGCAGTACTTC
- TRBJ2-1 - TRBV11-2 CASSLDLDPHNEQFF TGTGCCAGCAGCTTAGATCTGGACCCACACAATGAGCAGTTCTTC
- TRBJ2-7 TRBD2 TRBV5-5 CASRQASGANEQYF TGTGCCAGCAGACAGGCTAGCGGGGCCAACGAGCAGTACTTC
- TRBJ2-3 - TRBV6-6 CASSYIRRSSTDTQYF TGTGCCAGCAGTTACATAAGGCGGAGTAGCACAGATACGCAGTATTTT